Below are 24 T cell receptor beta chains sequenced from a single sample in a study of cytomegalovirus exposure and HLA in healthy donors. PCR involved 60 Vbeta and 13 Jbeta primers. Sequenced by immunoSEQ multiplex PCR; TCRdb stores in-frame clones only, minus some. The sample has some 55,000 clones, about 80% seen once; the top ten hold over 1.5%. Sample: PBMCs. The receptors derive from a man aged 35-49 years in good health and CMV-seronegative.

The chain carries TRBV2 and TRBJ2-2, with D possibly TRBD2 on 6 matching bases. Trimming took 9 bases from V and 1 from J, leaving 12 bases between them. The V gene's germline CDR1 is SNHLY and CDR2 FYNNEI. This CDR3 spans 14 amino acids. In DNA, the CDR3 is TGTGCCAGTGTCGGGGGATTGAACACCGGGGAGCTGTTTTTT. Protein sequence: CASVGGLNTGELFF.

The CDR3 here is CASSLNTGELFF. In DNA form, the CDR3 reads TGTGCCAGCAGTTTAAACACCGGGGAGCTGTTTTTT. The rearrangement uses TRBV6-5 and TRBJ2-2; D remains ambiguous. The CDR3 totals 12 residues. Deletions cut 4 bases from V and 2 bases from J, with 2 bases between. Looked up from germline, CDR1 is MNHEY and CDR2 is SVGAGI.

In its sample, this clone was seen once. V and J are TRBV5-6 and TRBJ1-2; 8 nucleotides match TRBD1. With 4 bases clipped from V and 6 bases from J, the junction kept 5 bases outside the gene matches. Germline V gives CDR1 SGHDT, CDR2 YYEEEE. The CDR3 has 13 residues. CDR3 residues: CASSLDREHGYTF. In nucleotides, the CDR3 is TGTGCCAGCAGCCTGGACAGGGAGCATGGCTACACCTTC.

The genes are TRBV30 and TRBJ2-3, with a weak D call TRBD1 (5 bases). Germline CDR1 is GTSNPN and CDR2 is SVGIG (reference sequence). V was pared by 5 bases and J by 3 bases, with 15 bases between. This CDR3 has 14 residues. The chain's CDR3 is CAWGAAVSTDTQYF. Written as DNA, the CDR3 is TGTGCCTGGGGGGCTGCAGTATCGACAGATACGCAGTATTTT.

A single count supports this clone. This chain connects TRBV5-1 to TRBJ1-1, with 8 bases matching TRBD1. The CDR3 is 15 amino acids. With 4 bases clipped from V and 4 bases from J, the junction kept 9 bases outside the gene matches. The germline CDR1 and CDR2 sequences are SGHRS and YFSETQ. The CDR3: CASSPKTGVGTEAFF. The CDR3, as DNA: TGCGCCAGCAGCCCCAAGACAGGGGTCGGCACTGAAGCTTTCTTT.

In this sample, this clone turned up once. The chain carries TRBV15 and TRBJ1-5; 9 nucleotides line up with TRBD1. Germline CDR1 reads LNHNV; CDR2 reads YYDKDF (reference sequence). The CDR3 has 15 amino acids. V lost 5 bases, J lost 2 bases, and 4 bases stayed unmatched. This CDR3 is CATSFRTGGNQPQHF. CDR3 nucleotide sequence: TGTGCCACCAGCTTCCGGACAGGGGGCAATCAGCCCCAGCATTTT.

V is TRBV9 and J is TRBJ1-3; D gene unclear. The CDR3 consists of 15 residues. The V end lost 0 bases, the J end lost 2 bases, and 9 bases lay between the germline ends. Germline V gene lookup returns CDR1 SGDLS and CDR2 YYNGEE. DNA for the CDR3: TGTGCCAGCAGCGTAGCTCAGCGCCCTGGAAACACCATATATTTT. Amino acids: CASSVAQRPGNTIYF.

This clone occurred a few times. The chain is built from TRBV4-1 and TRBJ1-6, with TRBD1 identical over 7 bases. The CDR3 loop spans 20 amino acids. V lost 5 bases to trimming and J lost 7 bases; unmatched junction nucleotides: 23. CDR1 is MGHRA, CDR2 YSYEKL, per germline. The CDR3 DNA sequence: TGCGCCAGCAGCGGAAACGGACAGGACCAGCTCTTGAGGGTCAATTCACCCCTCCACTTT. Its protein product is CASSGNGQDQLLRVNSPLHF.

The chain links TRBV6-1 to TRBJ2-7; D might be TRBD2 (6 bases). The CDR3 consists of 14 residues. V shed 10 bases and J shed 6 bases, with 22 bases lying between them. Germline CDR1 reads MNHNS; CDR2 reads SASEGT. CDR3 in amino acids: CATSRRRGTVEQYF. CDR3 nucleotide sequence: TGTGCCACTTCCCGACGGCGGGGTACCGTCGAGCAGTACTTC.

This chain joins TRBV7-2 and TRBJ1-4; perhaps TRBD1 as D (5 bases). The CDR3 totals 14 residues. Germline V lookup: CDR1 SGHTA, CDR2 FQGNSA. V was cut by 1 base and J by 9 bases, with 12 bases left in between. The CDR3 DNA reads TGTGCCAGCAGCTTAGATGGAGGGGCTAAAAAACTGTTTTTT. This sequence encodes CASSLDGGAKKLFF.

The chain uses TRBV11-3 and TRBJ2-2; possibly TRBD1 for D (6 bases). The CDR3 contains 16 residues. Trimming pared 5 bases from V and 0 bases from J, leaving 13 bases between. Germline lookup yields CDR1 SGHNT and CDR2 YENEEA. The CDR3 DNA is TGTGCCAGCAGCCATGCCGGGACAACGAACACCGGGGAGCTGTTTTTT. Translating gives CASSHAGTTNTGELFF.

This clone came up once. The gene calls are TRBV11-2 and TRBJ2-1; D remains unclear. The CDR3 spans 14 residues. The V gene lost 5 bases and the J gene lost 7 bases, with 15 bases spanning the gap. Germline V CDR1 and CDR2: SGHAT, FQNNGV. The CDR3 is CASSPVPLRNEQFF. The CDR3 nucleotides are TGTGCCAGCAGCCCCGTCCCACTACGGAATGAGCAGTTCTTC.

The chain employs TRBV5-1 and TRBJ2-7; 8 bases align to TRBD1. The trim removed 4 bases at V and 5 bases at J, leaving 5 bases unmatched. The CDR3 length is 13 residues. Germline values: CDR1 SGHRS, CDR2 YFSETQ. As DNA, the CDR3 is TGCGCCAGCAGCCTGCAGGGGGCCCACGAGCAGTACTTC. It yields the protein CASSLQGAHEQYF. Complete variable domain (other parts from reference TRBV5-1 and TRBJ2-7): KAGVTQTPRYLIKTRGQQVTLSCSPISGHRSVSWYQQTPGQGLQFLFEYFSETQRNKGNFPGRFSGRQFSNSRSEMNVSTLELGDSALYLCASSLQGAHEQYFGPGTRLTVT.

The CDR3 spells CASTPFDAGVYTDTQYF. In nucleotides, the CDR3 is TGCGCCAGCACCCCGTTTGACGCGGGGGTGTACACAGATACGCAGTATTTT. The chain is built from TRBV5-1 and TRBJ2-3; 7 bases are shared with TRBD2. With 6 bases clipped from V and 2 bases from J, the junction kept 15 bases outside the gene matches. The CDR3 is 17 residues long. Germline loops: CDR1 SGHRS, CDR2 YFSETQ.

V gene TRBV6-5 combines with J gene TRBJ1-1, with D possibly being TRBD1 (5 bases). Germline CDR1 reads MNHEY; CDR2 reads SVGAGI. CDR3 length: 13 residues. The V end was cut by 6 bases, the J end by 4 bases, with 12 bases between. This CDR3 reads CASRPGHVTEAFF. CDR3 coding DNA: TGTGCCAGCAGACCTGGACATGTCACTGAAGCTTTCTTT.

The V call is TRBV19, the J call TRBJ1-1; D gene unclear. Germline V lookup: CDR1 LNHDA, CDR2 SQIVND (reference sequence). This CDR3 has 15 amino acids. Trimming cost V 4 bases and J 0 bases, with 12 bases left between them. The CDR3 DNA reads as TGTGCCAGTAGTACGCTAACAGCCCTGAACACTGAAGCTTTCTTT. It yields the protein CASSTLTALNTEAFF.

The chain combines TRBV10-2 with TRBJ1-6; D might be TRBD1 (5 bases). Germline loops: CDR1 WSHSY, CDR2 SAAADI. The V end lost 7 bases, the J end lost 6 bases, and 16 bases lay between the germline ends. The CDR3 spans 15 residues. CDR3 bases: TGCGCCAGCACGGTGATGGGGGGACGTAATTCACCCCTCCACTTT. It codes for CASTVMGGRNSPLHF.

The DNA for the CDR3 is TGCGCCAGCAGATCGGGACAGGGGATCTACAATGAGCAGTTCTTC. Translated: CASRSGQGIYNEQFF. The chain joins TRBV10-2 to TRBJ2-1; 10 nucleotides line up with TRBD1. The germline gives CDR1 WSHSY, CDR2 SAAADI. V lost 6 bases and J lost 3; bases outside the gene matches: 5. The CDR3 has 15 amino acids.

J is TRBJ1-4 and V is TRBV7-6; 10 bases agree with TRBD1. V shed 5 bases, J shed 5 bases, and the junction held 2 bases outside the gene matches. The germline V gene has CDR1 SGHVS and CDR2 FNYEAQ. The CDR3 consists of 14 residues. CDR3 nucleotides: TGTGCCAGCAGCCAGGACAGGGGGAATGAAAAACTGTTTTTT. Translated: CASSQDRGNEKLFF.

The chain carries TRBV19 and TRBJ2-7; 11 bases are a match to TRBD1. In germline, CDR1 is LNHDA, CDR2 SQIVND (reference sequence). The V and J ends lost 5 bases and 4 bases, in that order; junction bases with no gene match: 4. The CDR3 totals 14 residues. The CDR3 nucleotides are TGTGCCAGTAGTCAGGGGACAGGGGGTTACGAGCAGTACTTC. Translation: CASSQGTGGYEQYF.

The rearrangement links TRBV6-5 to TRBJ1-1, with 8 bases identical to TRBD1. CDR3 length equals 14 residues. V trimming: 5 bases; J trimming: 0 bases; junction bases outside the gene matches: 2. Germline CDR1 is MNHEY and CDR2 is SVGAGI. CDR3: CASSNRGMNTEAFF. The CDR3 nucleotides read TGTGCCAGCAGTAACAGGGGGATGAACACTGAAGCTTTCTTT.

V is TRBV4-1 and J is TRBJ1-2, with 10 positions matching TRBD1. Germline V gene sequence: CDR1 MGHRA, CDR2 YSYEKL. This CDR3 is 19 amino acids long. V lost 4 bases to trimming and J lost 2 bases; unmatched junction nucleotides: 16. In DNA, the CDR3 is TGCGCCAGCAGCCCCAATCAGCCGGGACAGGGGAGGGCGAACTATGGCTACACCTTC. Its translation is CASSPNQPGQGRANYGYTF.

The CDR3 loop is CASSLNRANEQFF. The CDR3 bases are TGTGCCAGCAGCCTCAACAGGGCAAATGAGCAGTTCTTC. This chain links TRBV11-3 with TRBJ2-1, with a weak D call TRBD1 (6 bases). Germline V gives CDR1 SGHNT, CDR2 YENEEA. This CDR3 is built from 13 residues. V dropped 5 bases and J dropped 7 bases, with 12 bases sitting between them.

This clone was observed once. The rearrangement uses TRBV5-6 and TRBJ1-2; D is possibly TRBD1 (5 bases). Between the trimmed V and J ends, which lost 1 base and 0 bases, there was a span of 10 bases. The CDR3 totals 15 residues. Germline assignment: CDR1 SGHDT and CDR2 YYEEEE. CDR3 in amino acids: CASSLTYRPNYGYTF. CDR3 coding DNA: TGTGCCAGCAGCTTGACTTACAGGCCTAACTATGGCTACACCTTC.